Below, 9 T cell receptor beta chains from the same sample are listed, as sequenced in a study of blood T cells in healthy people across ages. The use of a sample-barcoded 5' primer and a J-beta primer mix characterized a second PCR of about 7 to 12 cycles. TCRdb re-derived calls from the 5' RACE reads in MiXCR, one entry per CDR3 protein. The table has 750,000 or so distinct CDR3 sequences, approximately 25% seen once. The data also belong to a second study, concerning T cells of mothers and their children.

Sequencing input: blood. Every receptor here comes from a boy under 18 in good health.

The gene calls are TRBV7-8 and TRBJ2-5; TRBD2 might be the D (6 bases). The J call is doubtful: the DNA matches TRBJ2-7 better. Germline lookup yields CDR1 SGHVS and CDR2 FQNEAQ. The CDR3 is 17 residues long. CDR3 in amino acids: CASSLGGRTGASYEQYF. CDR3 DNA sequence: TGTGCCAGCAGCTTAGGGGGTAGAACGGGAGCCTCCTACGAGCAGTACTTC.

V usage is TRBV15 and J usage is TRBJ2-1; no clear D gene. This CDR3 contains 12 residues. The germline CDR1 and CDR2 sequences are LNHNV and YYDKDF (reference sequence). The V end lost 0 bases, the J end lost 7 bases, and 4 bases lay between the germline ends. The CDR3 DNA sequence: TGTGCCACCAGCAGAGATCGGAATGAGCAGTTCTTC. Translating gives CATSRDRNEQFF.

This clonotype was counted only a few times. V and J are TRBV6-5 and TRBJ2-1; 10 nucleotides align to TRBD1. CDR3 size: 15 residues. V lost 6 bases and J lost 2; bases outside the gene matches: 4. CDR1 is MNHEY, CDR2 SVGAGI, per germline. The CDR3 DNA is TGTGCCAGCAGACCCGGACAGGGGGCCTACAATGAGCAGTTCTTC. Residues: CASRPGQGAYNEQFF.

This clonotype was counted only a few times. The chain has TRBV20-1 and TRBJ1-6, with D unresolved. The CDR3 is made up of 13 amino acids. Germline V gene sequence: CDR1 DFQATT, CDR2 SNEGSKA (reference sequence). V was trimmed by 2 bases and J by 9 bases, leaving 11 bases between them. This CDR3 reads CSARSLGGSPLHF. The CDR3 nucleotides read TGCAGTGCTAGATCCTTAGGAGGTTCACCCCTCCACTTT.

The chain couples TRBV29-1 to TRBJ2-4, with 7 positions matching TRBD1. The CDR3 spans 13 residues. V lost 4 bases to trimming and J lost 4 bases; unmatched junction nucleotides: 4. The germline V gene has CDR1 SQVTM and CDR2 ANQGSEA. The CDR3 DNA reads as TGCAGCGTTGTAGGGGACAGAAAAAACATTCAGTACTTC. It yields the protein CSVVGDRKNIQYF.

In its sample, this clonotype was seen a few times. The rearrangement uses TRBV24-1 and TRBJ2-5, with D perhaps TRBD2 (5 bases). The J call could be wrong; TRBJ2-1 is a better fit for the DNA end. CDR1 is KGHDR, CDR2 SFDVKD, per germline. The CDR3 extends over 12 amino acids. The CDR3 reads CATSELAQEQFF. CDR3 in DNA: TGTGCCACCAGTGAGCTAGCCCAAGAGCAGTTCTTC.

V and J are TRBV2 and TRBJ2-3; 12 bases are shared with TRBD2. The V gene's germline CDR1 is SNHLY and CDR2 FYNNEI. Losses at the gene ends were 7 bases for V and 3 bases for J; bases not matched to a gene: 8. This CDR3 is built from 16 residues. CDR3 sequence (DNA): TGTGCCAGCAAAAAGACTAGCGGGAGTACAACAGATACGCAGTATTTT. The encoded protein is CASKKTSGSTTDTQYF. Using reference TRBV2 and TRBJ2-3 for the parts outside the CDR3, the full variable domain is EPEVTQTPSHQVTQMGQEVILRCVPISNHLYFYWYRQILGQKVEFLVSFYNNEISEKSEIFDDQFSVERPDGSNFTLKIRSTKLEDSAMYFCASKKTSGSTTDTQYFGPGTRLTVL.

The gene calls are TRBV5-1 and TRBJ2-1, with D possibly TRBD2 on 5 matching bases. This CDR3 contains 15 residues. Germline CDR1 and CDR2: SGHRS and YFSETQ. V was pared by 4 bases and J by 9 bases, with 20 bases between. In DNA, the CDR3 is TGCGCCAGCAGCCCTACCAGCGGACTCATGGGTGAGCAGTTCTTC. It yields the protein CASSPTSGLMGEQFF.

This clonotype has a handful of counts. At one end the junction does not follow the germline gene, possibly because of a read error. The V call is TRBV4-3, the J call TRBJ2-7; D is possibly TRBD2 (6 bases). Germline CDR1 LGHNA, CDR2 YSLEER. The CDR3 totals 15 residues. The CDR3 is CVSSQDRGMSYEQYF. CDR3 coding DNA: TGCGTCAGCAGCCAAGATCGGGGGATGTCCTACGAGCAGTACTTC.